A single TCR beta chain is shown here with its context. TCRdb's copy holds only in-frame clones and misses some; the assay was immunoSEQ multiplex PCR. The table shows some 180,000 clones, with 85% to 90% occurring only once. This entry is derived from a study of blood T cell repertoires in COVID-19. The CDR3 runs 14 residues. The germline V and J ends were trimmed by 6 bases and 3 bases, with 12 bases remaining between them. Germline V gives CDR1 SGHDT, CDR2 YYEEEE. The chain carries TRBV5-6 and TRBJ1-4; tentatively, D is TRBD1 (6 bases). Sequences were obtained from peripheral blood. This sequence originates from a woman of 80 years or more with COVID-19, enrolled during active disease. CDR3 DNA sequence: TGTGCCAGCACCTTAGGGGGACCTAATGAAAAACTGTTTTTT. It yields the protein CASTLGGPNEKLFF.